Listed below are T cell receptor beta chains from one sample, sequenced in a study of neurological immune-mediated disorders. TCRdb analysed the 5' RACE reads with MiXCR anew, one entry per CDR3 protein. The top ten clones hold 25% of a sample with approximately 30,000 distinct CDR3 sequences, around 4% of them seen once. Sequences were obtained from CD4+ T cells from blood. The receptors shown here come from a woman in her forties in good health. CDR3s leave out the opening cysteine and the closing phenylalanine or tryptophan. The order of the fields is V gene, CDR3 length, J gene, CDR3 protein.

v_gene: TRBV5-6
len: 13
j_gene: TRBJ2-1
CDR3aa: ASSLTSGTYNEQF

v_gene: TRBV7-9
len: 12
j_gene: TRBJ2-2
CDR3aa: ASSRIQITGELF

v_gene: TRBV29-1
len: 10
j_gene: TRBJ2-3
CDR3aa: SADRGTDTQY

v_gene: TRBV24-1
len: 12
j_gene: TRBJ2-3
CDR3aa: APYQAGVADTQY

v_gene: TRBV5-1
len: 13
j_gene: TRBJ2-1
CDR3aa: ASSLTGAIHNEQF

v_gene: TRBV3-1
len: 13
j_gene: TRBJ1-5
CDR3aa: ASSPQNSVNQPQH

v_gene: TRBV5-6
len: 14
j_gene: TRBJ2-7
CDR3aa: ASSSYSRGLNYEQY

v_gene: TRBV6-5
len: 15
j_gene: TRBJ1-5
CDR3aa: ASSYSRPRVSNQPQH

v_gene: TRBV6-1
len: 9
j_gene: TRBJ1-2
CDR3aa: ASRLSYGYT

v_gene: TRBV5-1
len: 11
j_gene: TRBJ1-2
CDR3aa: ASKRGRDYGYT

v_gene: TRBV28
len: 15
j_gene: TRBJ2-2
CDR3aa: ASSLRVFGGRAGELF

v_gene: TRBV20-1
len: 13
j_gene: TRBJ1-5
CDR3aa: SARLTGLFNQPQH

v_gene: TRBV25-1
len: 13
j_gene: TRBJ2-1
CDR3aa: ASSGLTSGNDEQF

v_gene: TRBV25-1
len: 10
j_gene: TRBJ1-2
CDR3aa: ASSRHGTGYT

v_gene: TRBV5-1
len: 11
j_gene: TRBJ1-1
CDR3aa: ASRARTYTEAF

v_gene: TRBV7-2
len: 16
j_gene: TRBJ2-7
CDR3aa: ASSLFGTSGASSYEQY

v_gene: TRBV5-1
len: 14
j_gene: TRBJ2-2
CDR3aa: ASQGRIGPNTGELF

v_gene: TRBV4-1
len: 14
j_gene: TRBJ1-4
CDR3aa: ASSPRSPATNEKLF

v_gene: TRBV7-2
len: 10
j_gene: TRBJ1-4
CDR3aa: ASSLDYGGLF

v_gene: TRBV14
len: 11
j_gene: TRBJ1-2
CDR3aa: ASSRGDLSGYT

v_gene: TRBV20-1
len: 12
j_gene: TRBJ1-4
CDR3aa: SARGGGGSEKLF

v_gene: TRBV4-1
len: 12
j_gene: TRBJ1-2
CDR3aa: ASSQEDRGGGYT

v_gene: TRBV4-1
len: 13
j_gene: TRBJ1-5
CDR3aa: ASSQDPGGNQPQH

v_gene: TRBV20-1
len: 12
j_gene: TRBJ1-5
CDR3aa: SARRGPSNQPQH

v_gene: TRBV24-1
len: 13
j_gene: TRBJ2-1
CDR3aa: ATSDVGTGNNEQF

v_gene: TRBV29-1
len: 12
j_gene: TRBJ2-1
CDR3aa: SVVGGVSYNEQF

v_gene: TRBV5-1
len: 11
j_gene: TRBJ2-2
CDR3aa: ASSQGDTGELF

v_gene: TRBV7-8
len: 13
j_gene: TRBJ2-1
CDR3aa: ASSPRQGAFNEQF

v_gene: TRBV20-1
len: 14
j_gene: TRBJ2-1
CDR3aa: SSGTSGRNGRNEQF